The 2 T cell receptor beta chains given below trace back to one sample, sequenced in a study of beta chain features in type 1 diabetes. Findings and caveats of the study: Shorter TCRB CDR3s, moderately but significantly so, marked every one of the four CD4+ subsets in Type 1 diabetes patients.

Every bit of the isolated RNA underwent reverse transcription, so sequencing read expressed TCRB transcripts. Generated by immunoSEQ multiplex PCR, the TCRdb table keeps only in-frame clones and is missing some. The sample shows about 340,000 clones, approximately 13% of them seen only once. Their antigens remain unidentified. The sample taken for sequencing was naive CD4+ T cells from blood. The origin of the receptors is a woman aged 18-35 years with type 1 diabetes.

The chain links TRBV19 to TRBJ1-4, with 8 positions matching TRBD1. Germline V gene lookup returns CDR1 LNHDA and CDR2 SQIVND (reference sequence). V lost 3 bases to trimming and J lost 6 bases; unmatched junction nucleotides: 6. The CDR3 covers 15 residues. The CDR3 protein is CASSIQGAVYEKLFF. Here the CDR3 DNA reads TGTGCCAGTAGTATTCAGGGGGCAGTGTATGAAAAACTGTTTTTT.

A few counts support this clone. This chain links TRBV5-1 with TRBJ1-5, with 7 positions matching TRBD1. CDR1 and CDR2 (germline): SGHRS, YFSETQ. CDR3 length: 16 amino acids. V trimming: 1 base; J trimming: 0 bases; junction bases outside the gene matches: 4. The CDR3 nucleotides read TGCGCCAGCAGCTTGACAGGGGATAATAGCAATCAGCCCCAGCATTTT. It codes for CASSLTGDNSNQPQHF.